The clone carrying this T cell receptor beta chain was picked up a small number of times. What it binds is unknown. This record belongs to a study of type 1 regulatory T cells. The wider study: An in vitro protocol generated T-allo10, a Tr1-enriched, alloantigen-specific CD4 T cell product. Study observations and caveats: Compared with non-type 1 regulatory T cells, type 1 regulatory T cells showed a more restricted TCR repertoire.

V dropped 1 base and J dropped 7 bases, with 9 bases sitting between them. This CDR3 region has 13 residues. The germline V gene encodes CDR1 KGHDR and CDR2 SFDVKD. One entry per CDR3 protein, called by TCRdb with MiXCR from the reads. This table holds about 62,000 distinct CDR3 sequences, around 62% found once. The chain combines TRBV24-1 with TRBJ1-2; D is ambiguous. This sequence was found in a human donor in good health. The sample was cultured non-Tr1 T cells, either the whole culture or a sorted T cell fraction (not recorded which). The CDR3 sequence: CATSDLRQVGYTF. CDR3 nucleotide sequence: TGTGCCACCAGTGATTTAAGGCAGGTTGGCTACACCTTC.